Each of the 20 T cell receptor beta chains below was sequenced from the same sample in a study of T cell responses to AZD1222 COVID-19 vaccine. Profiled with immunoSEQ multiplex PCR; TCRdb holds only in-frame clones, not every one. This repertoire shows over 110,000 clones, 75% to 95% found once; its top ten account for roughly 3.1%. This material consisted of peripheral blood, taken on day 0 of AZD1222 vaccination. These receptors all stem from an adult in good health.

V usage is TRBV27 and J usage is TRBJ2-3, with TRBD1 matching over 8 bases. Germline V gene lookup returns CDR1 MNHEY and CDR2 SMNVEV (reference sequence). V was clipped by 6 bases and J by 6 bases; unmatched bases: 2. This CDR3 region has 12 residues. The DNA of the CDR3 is TGTGCCAGCAGGACAGGGGTGGATACGCAGTATTTT. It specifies CASRTGVDTQYF.

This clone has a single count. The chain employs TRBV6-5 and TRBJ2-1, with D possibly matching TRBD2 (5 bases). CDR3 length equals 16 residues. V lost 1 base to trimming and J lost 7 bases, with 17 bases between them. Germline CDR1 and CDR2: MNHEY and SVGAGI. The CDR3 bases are TGTGCCAGCAGTTACTGGGGAACTAGTAAAGGTAATGAGCAGTTCTTC. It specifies CASSYWGTSKGNEQFF.

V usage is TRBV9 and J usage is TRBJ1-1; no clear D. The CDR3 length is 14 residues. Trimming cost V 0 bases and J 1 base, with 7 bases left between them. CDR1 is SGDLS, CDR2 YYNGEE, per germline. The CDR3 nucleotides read TGTGCCAGCAGCGTAGCTCTGAGGAACACTGAAGCTTTCTTT. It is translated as CASSVALRNTEAFF.

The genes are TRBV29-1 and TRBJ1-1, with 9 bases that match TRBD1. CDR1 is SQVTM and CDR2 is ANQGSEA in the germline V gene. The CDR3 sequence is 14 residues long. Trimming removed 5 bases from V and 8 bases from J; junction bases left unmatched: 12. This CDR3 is CSVLRQGEPAEAFF. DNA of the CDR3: TGCAGCGTTCTAAGACAGGGGGAGCCGGCCGAAGCTTTCTTT. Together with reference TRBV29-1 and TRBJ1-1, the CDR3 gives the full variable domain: SAVISQKPSRDICQRGTSLTIQCQVDSQVTMMFWYRQQPGQSLTLIATANQGSEATYESGFVIDKFPISRPNLTFSTLTVSNMSPEDSSIYLCSVLRQGEPAEAFFGQGTRLTVV.

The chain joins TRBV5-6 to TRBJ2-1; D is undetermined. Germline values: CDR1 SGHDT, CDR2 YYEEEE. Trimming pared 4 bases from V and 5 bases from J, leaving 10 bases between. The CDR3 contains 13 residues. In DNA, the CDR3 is TGTGCCAGCAGCCCAGTGCATAACAATGAGCAGTTCTTC. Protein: CASSPVHNNEQFF.

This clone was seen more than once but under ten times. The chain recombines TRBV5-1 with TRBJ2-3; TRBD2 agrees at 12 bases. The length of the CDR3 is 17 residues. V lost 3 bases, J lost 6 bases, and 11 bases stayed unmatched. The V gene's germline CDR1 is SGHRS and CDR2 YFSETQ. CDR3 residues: CASSSSASGGAVDTQYF. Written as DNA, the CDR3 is TGCGCCAGCAGCTCGTCGGCTAGCGGGGGGGCCGTGGATACGCAGTATTTT.

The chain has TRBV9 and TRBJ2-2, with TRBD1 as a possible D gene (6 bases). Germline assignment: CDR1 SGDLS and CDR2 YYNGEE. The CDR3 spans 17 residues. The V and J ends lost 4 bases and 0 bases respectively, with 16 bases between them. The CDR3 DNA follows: TGTGCCAGCAGCATCCCTTATGGGGGCACGAACACCGGGGAGCTGTTTTTT. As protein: CASSIPYGGTNTGELFF.

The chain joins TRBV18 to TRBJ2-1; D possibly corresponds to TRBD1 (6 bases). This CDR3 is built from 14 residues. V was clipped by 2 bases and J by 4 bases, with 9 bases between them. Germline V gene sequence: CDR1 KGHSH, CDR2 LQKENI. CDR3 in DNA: TGTGCCAGCTCACCAAGCCAGGGGTACAATGAGCAGTTCTTC. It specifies CASSPSQGYNEQFF.

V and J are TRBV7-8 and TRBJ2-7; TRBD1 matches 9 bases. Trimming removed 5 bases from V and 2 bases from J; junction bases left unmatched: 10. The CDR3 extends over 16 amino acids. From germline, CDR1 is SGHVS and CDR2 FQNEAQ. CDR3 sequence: CASSPPRTGEAYEQYF. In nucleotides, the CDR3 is TGTGCCAGCAGCCCCCCCCGGACAGGGGAGGCCTACGAGCAGTACTTC.

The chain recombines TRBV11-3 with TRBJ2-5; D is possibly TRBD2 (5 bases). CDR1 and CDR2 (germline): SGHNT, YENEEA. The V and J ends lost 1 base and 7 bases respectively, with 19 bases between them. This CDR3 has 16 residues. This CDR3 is CASSLGGHDSTGTQYF. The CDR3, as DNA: TGTGCCAGCAGCTTAGGAGGGCACGACTCAACGGGGACCCAGTACTTC.

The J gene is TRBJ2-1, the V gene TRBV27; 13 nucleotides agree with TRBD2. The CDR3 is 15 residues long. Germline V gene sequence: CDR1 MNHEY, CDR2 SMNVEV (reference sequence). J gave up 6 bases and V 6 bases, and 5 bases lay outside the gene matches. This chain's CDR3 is CASSLGTSGINEQFF. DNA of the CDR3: TGTGCCAGCAGCCTGGGGACTAGCGGGATCAATGAGCAGTTCTTC.

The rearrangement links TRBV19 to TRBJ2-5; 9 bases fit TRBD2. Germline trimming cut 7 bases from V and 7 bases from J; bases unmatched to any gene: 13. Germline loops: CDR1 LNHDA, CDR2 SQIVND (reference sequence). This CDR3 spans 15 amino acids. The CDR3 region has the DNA TGTGCCAGTATTCGATCCGGACTAGCGTACGGGACCCAGTACTTC. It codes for CASIRSGLAYGTQYF.

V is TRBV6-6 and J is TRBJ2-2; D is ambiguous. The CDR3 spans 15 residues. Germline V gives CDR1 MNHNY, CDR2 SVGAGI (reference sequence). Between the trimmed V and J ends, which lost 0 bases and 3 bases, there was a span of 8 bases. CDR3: CASSYSTRDTGELFF. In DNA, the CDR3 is TGTGCCAGCAGTTACTCGACCAGAGACACCGGGGAGCTGTTTTTT.

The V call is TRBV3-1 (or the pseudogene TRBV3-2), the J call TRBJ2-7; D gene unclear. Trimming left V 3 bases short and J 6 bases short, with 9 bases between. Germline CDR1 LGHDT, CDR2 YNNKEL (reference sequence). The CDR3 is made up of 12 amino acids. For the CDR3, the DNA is TGTGCCAGCAGCCATCTCGGCGGCGAGCAGTACTTC. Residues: CASSHLGGEQYF.

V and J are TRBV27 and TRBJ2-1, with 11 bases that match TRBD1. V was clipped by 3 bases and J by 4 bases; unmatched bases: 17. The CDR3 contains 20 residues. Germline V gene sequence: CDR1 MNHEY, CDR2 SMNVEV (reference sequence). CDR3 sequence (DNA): TGTGCCAGCAGTTTTCTCCCGGGACAGGGGGAAGGATACAGGTACAATGAGCAGTTCTTC. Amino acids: CASSFLPGQGEGYRYNEQFF.

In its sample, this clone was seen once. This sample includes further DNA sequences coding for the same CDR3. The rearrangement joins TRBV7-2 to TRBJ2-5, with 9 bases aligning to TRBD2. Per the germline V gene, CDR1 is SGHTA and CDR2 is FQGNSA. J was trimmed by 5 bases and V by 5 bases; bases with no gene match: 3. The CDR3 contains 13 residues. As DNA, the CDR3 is TGTGCCAGCAGCCCGCGGGGGGGGGAGACCCAGTACTTC. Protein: CASSPRGGETQYF.

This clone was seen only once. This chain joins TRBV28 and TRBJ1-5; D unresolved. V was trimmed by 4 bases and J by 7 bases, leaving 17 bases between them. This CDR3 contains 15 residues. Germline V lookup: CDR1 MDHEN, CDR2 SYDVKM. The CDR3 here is CASSSASLTSQPQHF. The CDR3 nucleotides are TGTGCCAGCAGTTCGGCAAGCCTTACAAGCCAGCCCCAGCATTTT.

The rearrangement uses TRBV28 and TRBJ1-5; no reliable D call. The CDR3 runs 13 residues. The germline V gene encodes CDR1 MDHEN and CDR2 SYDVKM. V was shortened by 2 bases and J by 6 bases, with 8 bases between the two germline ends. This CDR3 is CASSLRTRQPQHF. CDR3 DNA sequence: TGTGCCAGCAGTTTACGTACGCGTCAGCCCCAGCATTTT.

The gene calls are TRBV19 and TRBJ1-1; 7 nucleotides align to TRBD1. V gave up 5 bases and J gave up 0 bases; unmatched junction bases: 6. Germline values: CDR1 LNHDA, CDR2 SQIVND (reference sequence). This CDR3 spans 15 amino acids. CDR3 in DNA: TGTGCCAGTAGTGTCGGACAGGATATGAACACTGAAGCTTTCTTT. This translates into CASSVGQDMNTEAFF.

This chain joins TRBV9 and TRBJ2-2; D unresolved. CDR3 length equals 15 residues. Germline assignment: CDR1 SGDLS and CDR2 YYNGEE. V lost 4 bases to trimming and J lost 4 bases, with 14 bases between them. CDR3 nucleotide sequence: TGTGCCAGCAGCCCGATCCCATCGGTCACCGGGGAGCTGTTTTTT. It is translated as CASSPIPSVTGELFF. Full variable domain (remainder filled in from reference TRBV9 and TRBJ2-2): DSGVTQTPKHLITATGQRVTLRCSPRSGDLSVYWYQQSLDQGLQFLIQYYNGEERAKGNILERFSAQQFPDLHSELNLSSLELGDSALYFCASSPIPSVTGELFFGEGSRLTVL.